This paragraph reports one T cell receptor beta chain. The sample originates from a study of blood T cell repertoires in COVID-19. Background on the study: The cDNA or gDNA used as material had been derived from T cells, B-cell-depleted T cells, or PBMCs.

After removal of 4 bases from V and 5 bases from J, the junction contained 8 bases not matched to a gene. Germline V gene lookup returns CDR1 SGHVS and CDR2 FQNEAQ. The CDR3 length is 14 residues. The assay was immunoSEQ multiplex PCR, and TCRdb's table has in-frame clones only and misses some. The sample records about 260,000 clones, approximately 86% being singletons. The sequence came from an older woman with COVID-19, enrolled during active disease. The sample was peripheral blood. The chain couples TRBV7-8 to TRBJ2-7, with 7 positions matching TRBD1. The chain's CDR3 is CASSWRHRGHEQYF. The CDR3 bases are TGTGCCAGCAGCTGGAGACACAGGGGCCACGAGCAGTACTTC.